The text below deals with one T cell receptor beta chain. No cognate antigen has been identified for it. It has no much larger one-base neighbor in the sample; base qualities were not kept. This record comes from a study of cytomegalovirus exposure and HLA in healthy donors (TCRdb year 2017). Concerning the study at large: An earlier analysis of roughly 610 of the donors reported 250 to 300 Gb of sequence data and approximately 120 million unique TCR beta sequences obtained from approximately 180 million T cells. Donor age, sex, ethnicity and CMV serostatus were compiled alongside the repertoire data. Among 300 to 500 genotyped donors of the cohort, an average of approximately 240,000 unique TCR beta nucleotide sequences was sequenced per donor, of which 15% to 20% were non-productive. To decide whether each TCR beta V gene segment behaved as functional or pseudogenic, an earlier analysis of approximately 590 of the donors relied on high-throughput TCR beta sequencing. HLA typing included class I and class II loci at four-digit resolution. To predict cytomegalovirus infection status, the study brought together high-throughput TCR immunosequencing, statistical association of individual TCRs with disease status, and machine learning. Of the roughly 400 genotyped donors, approximately 82% fell in the genetic ancestry cluster associated with self-reported Caucasian donors. Typing coverage varied by locus: roughly 620-630 donors for A, B, C, DRB1 and DQB1; roughly 560 for DQA1; more than 600 for DPA1; 400 to 480 for DPB1. Because of strong linkage in the cohort, a handful of DR-DQ haplotypes were treated as single units for association and clustering. Along with the approximately 650-subject first cohort, a separate validation cohort of some 130 different subjects was used. All discovery cohort repertoires had been generated using a single sequencing platform. In a later genetic analysis, genome-wide SNP genotypes for about 55% of the roughly 700 donors were used, and that subset was treated as a discovery cohort. Roughly 300 gigabases of sequencing data and around 90 million unique TCR sequences made up an early release that covered some 640 HLA-typed donors. A later analysis re-analyzed previously published TCR beta repertoires from about 600 donors and added high-resolution HLA genotyping to study TCR occurrence patterns. The study profiled the T cell repertoires of fewer than 850 subjects by immunosequencing and related them to cytomegalovirus serostatus. The aim of the study was to test whether cataloging public T cell receptors could identify signatures of past pathogen exposure. Rather than drawing on any new phenotypic data, the later analysis identified candidate immune exposures from TCR beta sequences and the way those sequences occurred across donors.

Library construction relied on the immunoSEQ multiplex PCR assay. A mixture of 60 forward primers for TCR Vbeta segments and 13 reverse primers for TCR Jbeta segments was used in the multiplex PCR. The CDR3 region of rearranged TCR beta genes was amplified from genomic DNA with a multiplex PCR assay. Amplified TCR beta libraries were sequenced as 87-base-pair reads on the Illumina HiSeq System. As for the original processing: Across the 500 to 700 repertoires, a later analysis counted some 81 million unique TCR beta chains, around 10 million of which were shared by at least two donors. A nearest-neighbor algorithm error-corrected the raw reads and collapsed the reads into unique sequences, merging closely related sequences to remove PCR and sequencing errors. To assign V, D and J gene segments, CDR3 sequences were aligned to IMGT reference sequences. For a sequence to be retained, a match of at least six nucleotides to both a V gene segment and a J gene segment was required. A rearrangement counted as productive if the CDR3 had no stop codons and remained in frame with V and J, and every other rearrangement counted as non-productive. Following IMGT convention, CDR3 was defined as the stretch from the second conserved V-encoded cysteine to the conserved J-encoded phenylalanine. In an earlier analysis of roughly 610 of the donors, sequences lacking an unambiguous match to a single V gene segment were excluded. In an earlier analysis of 450 to 700 of the donors, V segments were called functional above 56.7% productive rearrangements and were called segregating when the between-donor standard deviation exceeded 5%. A statistical classification framework was developed to diagnose cytomegalovirus status using the catalog of TCR beta chain sequences. V and J gene assignment, in a later analysis, came from comparing TCR nucleotide sequences with IMGT/GENE-DB human TR gene sequences. Using the TCRdist pipeline, a later analysis assigned CDR3 sequences along with most-parsimonious VDJ recombination scenarios. A later analysis defined each TCR beta chain by its CDR3 amino acid sequence plus V-gene family, and excluded reads lacking a unique V-gene family. In a later analysis, 500 to 700 highly shared, low-generation-probability nucleotide sequences were removed to address suspected cross-contamination and a sequencing artifact. A later analysis calculated a clonal expansion index for each public chain from normalized within-repertoire ranks of inferred template counts. A later analysis computed generation probabilities with a VDJ recombination model fitted to out-of-frame rearrangements, and checked the results against IGoR. A later analysis scored TCR-TCR, TCR-HLA and TCR-CMV co-occurrence with hypergeometric tests, applying a repertoire-size bias correction to TCR pairs. In a later analysis, false discovery rates were estimated by permuting HLA or CMV assignments 20 times. A later analysis grouped co-occurring TCRs with DBSCAN, adding TCRdist sequence similarity when clustering within HLA-allele-positive subsets. Co-occurrence clustering excluded repertoires with fewer than 30,000 or more than 120,000 public chains, plus five with anomalous nucleotide sharing. This is the immuneACCESS table as TCRdb keeps it, with only in-frame sequences that have V and J called. A part of the clones is gone; compared with another copy, unresolved V genes explain less than half, and the rest is unexplained. The V and J calls and clone size were taken over from that table, and D and trimming were inferred from the DNA. The sample table lists approximately 160,000 clones, approximately 77% of them with a count of one. Clones ranked in the top ten supply 7% to 8.5% of the sample.

In total, approximately 690 healthy bone marrow donors made up the cohort. Cohort members were all nominally healthy when sampled, although unrecorded immune exposures were likely present. The donor tested CMV seropositive and was one of the 289 seropositive cohort members. A peripheral blood sample was collected from each donor, and TCR beta sequencing was performed on peripheral blood mononuclear cells. Genomic DNA was extracted from the blood cell samples with the Qiagen DNeasy Blood Extraction Kit. Findings and caveats that apply to the study as a whole: Across donors, most TCR sequences were observed very rarely, whereas some public TCRs were present in many individuals. Specific HLA alleles were associated with over 15,000 TCR beta sequences at a false discovery rate of 0.05 in a later analysis. A later genetic analysis reported fewer N-insertions in productive TCRs among donors in an Asian-associated ancestry cluster than the roughly 700-donor mean. Roughly uniform sequencing depth across donors was assumed in presence/absence analyses, although this assumption may not hold. When HLA alleles, especially DR and DQ, strongly co-occurred, TCR associations were difficult to assign to individual alleles. Because the 87-base-pair reads could not distinguish some IMGT-functional V segments, including TRBV6-2 and TRBV6-3, those segments were excluded. In a later analysis, HLA-associated TCR beta chains were found to be more clonally expanded and to have lower generation probabilities than equally common non-associated chains. Correlated functional status among segregating V segments might reflect linkage disequilibrium, but an unknown experimental factor could not be ruled out. A total of 164 TCR beta chains were listed by the study as associated with cytomegalovirus. A later genetic analysis associated a missense DCLRE1C variant with V-gene and J-gene trimming of TCR beta chains, and an independent cohort replicated the association. CMV serostatus was the only immune exposure information available for the cohort. Most CMV-associated TCR beta chains appeared to be HLA-restricted in a later analysis, and the HLA associations seemed to be driven largely by CMV exposure. The authors suggested that the approach could potentially be extended to other disease states and immunological phenotypes. Because HLA typing was missing for some donors at each locus, association tests included only the typed subset. A few of the identified cytomegalovirus-associated TCR beta chains were confirmed in vitro to be specific for cytomegalovirus antigens. An earlier analysis of several hundred of the donors showed that most TCR beta V segments appeared in productive rearrangements either about 90% or about 30% of the time, which broadly matched IMGT annotations. In this cohort, only TCR beta chains were sequenced, and detectable features were limited by the absence of alpha or paired-chain data. A further reported finding was that TCR beta sequences accurately predicted the HLA-A and HLA-B alleles for most subjects in the first cohort. The classifier was reported to diagnose cytomegalovirus status with high specificity and sensitivity in both the original and validation cohorts. In a later analysis, TCR association rates were found to vary across HLA loci, with the most associated TCRs seen for DRB1 alleles and the fewest for HLA-C alleles. In a later analysis, several top co-occurrence clusters were reported to appear linked to parvovirus B19, influenza, CMV and Epstein-Barr virus. Because counts were too low, about 18 rarely observed V segments, including chromosome 9 orphons, were left out of the earlier analysis of about 620 of the donors. A cluster of highly shared sequence variants was judged likely to represent a technical artifact of the sequencing pipeline.

The CDR3, cysteine through phenylalanine, is 17 amino acids long. Just CDR3 DNA is preserved here, 51 bases in frame from base 1. CDR1 LNHDA and CDR2 SQIVND were looked up in the germline V gene (reference sequence). The germline V and J ends show losses of 5 bases and 7 bases respectively, and no gene match explains 16 bases of the junction. This TCR was recovered from a male donor in good health and CMV-seropositive. The specimen sequenced was PBMCs. Recombination linked TRBV19 to TRBJ2-1, with 8 bases in between that match TRBD1. The CDR3 corresponds to CASSAYHTEDRANEQFF. The DNA sequence is as follows: TGTGCCAGTAGTGCCTACCATACAGAGGACAGGGCTAATGAGCAGTTCTTC.